This entry is about one TCR beta chain. The data were obtained in a study of identical twins. TCRdb redid the calling of the 5' RACE reads with MiXCR, one entry per CDR3 protein. This sample has 1.5 million to 2 million distinct CDR3 sequences; less than 40% occur once, and the top ten carry over 0.25%. Germline loops: CDR1 LGHNA, CDR2 YNFKEQ. CDR3 length: 16 amino acids. Losses at the gene ends were 0 bases for V and 6 bases for J; bases not matched to a gene: 9. This chain links TRBV4-2 with TRBJ2-7; the match to TRBD2 covers 9 bases. This receptor was taken from a newborn girl in good health. The specimen sequenced was cord blood. The CDR3: CASSQDRVAGAPEQYF. DNA for the CDR3: TGTGCCAGCAGCCAAGATAGGGTAGCGGGAGCCCCCGAGCAGTACTTC.